This TCR beta chain stems from a study of cytomegalovirus exposure and HLA in healthy donors. Study-wide findings and caveats: There were several of the most significant clusters that appeared linked to common viral pathogens in a later analysis.

The PCR contained 60 Vbeta and 13 Jbeta primers. Assay: immunoSEQ multiplex PCR; the TCRdb copy retains only in-frame clones and omits some. Here the sample spans about 200,000 clones, around 76% being singletons. This clone has a single count. Antigen: not known. The CDR3 sequence is 17 residues long. The V end was cut by 3 bases, the J end by 0 bases, with 12 bases between. Germline CDR1 and CDR2: MDHEN and SYDVKM. The sample consisted of PBMCs. The chain combines TRBV28 with TRBJ1-6; D not certain. The TCR was taken from a man younger than 30 in good health and CMV-seronegative. The CDR3 DNA reads TGTGCCAGCAGTTTGGGTTCCCGGAGCTCCTATAATTCACCCCTCCACTTT. This encodes CASSLGSRSSYNSPLHF.